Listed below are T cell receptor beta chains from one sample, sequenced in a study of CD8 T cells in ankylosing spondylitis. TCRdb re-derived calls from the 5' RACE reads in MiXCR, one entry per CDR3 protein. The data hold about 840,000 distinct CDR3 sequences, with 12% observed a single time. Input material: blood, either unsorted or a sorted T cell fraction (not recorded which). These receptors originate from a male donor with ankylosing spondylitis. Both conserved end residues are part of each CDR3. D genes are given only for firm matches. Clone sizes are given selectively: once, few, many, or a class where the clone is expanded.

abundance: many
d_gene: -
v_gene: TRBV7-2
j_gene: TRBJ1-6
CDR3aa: CASSPTSINSPLHF
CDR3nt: TGTGCCAGCAGCCCGACCTCAATTAATTCACCCCTCCACTTT

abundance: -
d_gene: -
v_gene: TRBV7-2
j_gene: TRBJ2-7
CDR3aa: CASSPLGEQYF
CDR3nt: TGTGCCAGCAGCCCTCTGGGAGAGCAGTACTTC

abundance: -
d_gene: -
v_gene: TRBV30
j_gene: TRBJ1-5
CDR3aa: CAWSVRGGSLSNQPQHF
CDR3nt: TGTGCCTGGAGTGTACGGGGCGGAAGCCTTAGCAATCAGCCCCAGCATTTT

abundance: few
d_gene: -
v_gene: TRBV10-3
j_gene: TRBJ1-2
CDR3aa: CAISANADGYTF
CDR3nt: TGTGCCATCAGTGCGAACGCGGATGGCTACACCTTC

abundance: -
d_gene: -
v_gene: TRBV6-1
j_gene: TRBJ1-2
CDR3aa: CASQGPGVDGYTF
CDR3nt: TGTGCCTCCCAGGGCCCAGGGGTCGATGGCTACACCTTC

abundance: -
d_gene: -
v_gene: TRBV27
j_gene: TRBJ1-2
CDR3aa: CASSLIGPSGGYTF
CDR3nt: TGTGCCAGCAGTTTAATCGGACCGAGTGGAGGCTACACCTTC

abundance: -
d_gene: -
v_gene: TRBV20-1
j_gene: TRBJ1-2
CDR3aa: CSARDPARVRGYTF
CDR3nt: TGCAGTGCTAGAGATCCTGCCAGGGTTAGAGGCTACACCTTC

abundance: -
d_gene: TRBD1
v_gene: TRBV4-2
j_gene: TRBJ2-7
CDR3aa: CASSRLQGGTYEQYF
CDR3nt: TGTGCCAGCAGCCGCTTACAGGGGGGCACCTACGAGCAGTACTTC

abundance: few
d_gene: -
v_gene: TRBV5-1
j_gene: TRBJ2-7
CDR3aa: CASSLGLQPYEQYF
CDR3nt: TGCGCCAGCAGCTTGGGACTGCAGCCCTACGAGCAGTACTTC

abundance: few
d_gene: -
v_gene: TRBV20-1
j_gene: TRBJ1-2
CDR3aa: CSARDGTQLNYGYTF
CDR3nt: TGCAGTGCTAGAGACGGGACACAACTTAACTATGGCTACACCTTC

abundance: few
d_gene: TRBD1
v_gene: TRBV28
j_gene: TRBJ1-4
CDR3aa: CASSVLRGPTNEKLFF
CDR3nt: TGTGCCAGCAGTGTCCTCAGGGGGCCAACTAATGAAAAACTGTTTTTT

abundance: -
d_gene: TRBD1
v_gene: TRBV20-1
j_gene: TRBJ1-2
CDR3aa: CSATRPRTGNYGYTF
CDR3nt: TGCAGTGCTACGAGACCCCGGACAGGGAACTATGGCTACACCTTC

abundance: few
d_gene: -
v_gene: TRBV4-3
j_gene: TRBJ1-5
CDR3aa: CASSQRDSNQPQHF
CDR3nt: TGCGCCAGCAGCCAACGGGACAGCAATCAGCCCCAGCATTTT

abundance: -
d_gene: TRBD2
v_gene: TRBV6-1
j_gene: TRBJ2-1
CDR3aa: CASKILALYNEQFF
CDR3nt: TGTGCCAGCAAAATACTAGCGCTCTACAATGAGCAGTTCTTC

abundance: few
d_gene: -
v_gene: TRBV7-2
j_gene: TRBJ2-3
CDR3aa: CASSPRPRGTDTQYF
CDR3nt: TGTGCCAGCAGCCCCCGTCCGCGGGGCACAGATACGCAGTATTTT

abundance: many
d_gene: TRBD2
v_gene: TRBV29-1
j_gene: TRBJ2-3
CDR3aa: CSTTGTSGSGDTQYF
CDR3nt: TGCAGCACAACCGGAACTAGCGGGTCGGGGGATACGCAGTATTTT

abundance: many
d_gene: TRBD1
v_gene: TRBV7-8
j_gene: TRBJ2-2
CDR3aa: CASSSRDRNTGELFF
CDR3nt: TGTGCCAGCAGCTCCCGGGACAGGAACACCGGGGAGCTGTTTTTT

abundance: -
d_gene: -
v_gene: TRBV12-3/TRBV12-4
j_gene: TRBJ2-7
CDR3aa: CASSLGQIEQYF
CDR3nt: TGTGCCAGCAGCCTGGGGCAGATTGAGCAGTACTTC

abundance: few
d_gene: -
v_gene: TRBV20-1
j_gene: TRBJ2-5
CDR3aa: CSASGLAQETQYF
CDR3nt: TGCAGTGCTAGCGGCCTCGCCCAAGAGACCCAGTACTTC

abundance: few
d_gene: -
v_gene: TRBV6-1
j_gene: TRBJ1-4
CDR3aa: CASGSTGREKLFF
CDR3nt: TGTGCCAGTGGGAGTACAGGGCGTGAAAAACTGTTTTTT

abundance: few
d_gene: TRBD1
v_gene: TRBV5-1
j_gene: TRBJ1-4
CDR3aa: CASSLRDSDEKLFF
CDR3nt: TGCGCCAGCAGCTTGCGGGACAGTGATGAAAAACTGTTTTTT

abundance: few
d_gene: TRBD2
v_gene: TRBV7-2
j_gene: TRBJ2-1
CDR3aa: CASRSGLAGVNEQFF
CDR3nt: TGTGCCAGCAGATCGGGACTAGCGGGAGTCAATGAGCAGTTCTTC

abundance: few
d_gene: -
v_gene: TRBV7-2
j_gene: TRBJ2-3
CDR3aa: CASSLEFRNHYF
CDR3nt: TGTGCCAGCAGCTTAGAATTCCGGAATCATTATTTT

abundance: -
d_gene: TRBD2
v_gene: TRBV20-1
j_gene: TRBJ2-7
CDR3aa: CSASFLAGSYEQYF
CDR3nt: TGCAGTGCTAGCTTTCTAGCGGGATCCTACGAGCAGTACTTC

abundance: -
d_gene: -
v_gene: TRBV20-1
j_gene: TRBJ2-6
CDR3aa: CSARHSLGANVLTF
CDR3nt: TGCAGTGCTAGACACAGCCTTGGGGCCAACGTCCTGACTTTC

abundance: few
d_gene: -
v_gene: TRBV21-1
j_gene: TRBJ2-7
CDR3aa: CASSKVSGGPSSYEQYF
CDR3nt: TGTGCCAGCAGCAAAGTCTCGGGAGGGCCCTCATCCTACGAGCAGTACTTC

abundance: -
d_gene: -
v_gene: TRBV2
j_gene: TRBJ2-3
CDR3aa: CASRLTTSTDTQYF
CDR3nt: TGTGCCAGCAGACTGACAACTAGCACAGATACGCAGTATTTT

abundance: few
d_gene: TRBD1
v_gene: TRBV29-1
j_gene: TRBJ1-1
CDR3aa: CSVEDLRGTGVTEAFF
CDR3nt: TGCAGCGTTGAAGATCTTCGGGGGACAGGGGTGACTGAAGCTTTCTTT

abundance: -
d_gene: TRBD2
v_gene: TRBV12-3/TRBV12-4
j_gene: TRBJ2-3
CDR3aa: CASSRSQGSGATDTQYF
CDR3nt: TGTGCCAGCAGTCGTAGTCAGGGTAGCGGGGCCACAGATACGCAGTATTTT

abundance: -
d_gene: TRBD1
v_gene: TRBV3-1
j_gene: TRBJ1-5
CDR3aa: CASSQGRQGQPQHF
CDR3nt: TGTGCCAGCAGCCAGGGTAGACAGGGCCAGCCCCAGCATTTT

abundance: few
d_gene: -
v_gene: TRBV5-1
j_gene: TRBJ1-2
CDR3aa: CASSSRQENYGYTF
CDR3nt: TGCGCCAGCAGCTCGCGACAGGAGAACTATGGCTACACCTTC

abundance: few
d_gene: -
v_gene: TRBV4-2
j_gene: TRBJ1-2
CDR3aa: CASNPTGSAYGYTF
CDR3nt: TGTGCCAGCAACCCCACAGGGAGCGCCTATGGCTACACCTTC

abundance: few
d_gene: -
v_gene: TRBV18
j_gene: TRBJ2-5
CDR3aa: CASSPASAAYQETQYF
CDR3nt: TGTGCCAGCTCACCAGCATCAGCGGCGTACCAAGAGACCCAGTACTTC

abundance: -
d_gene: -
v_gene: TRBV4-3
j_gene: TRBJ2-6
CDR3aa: CASSSRQATGANVLTF
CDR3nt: TGCGCCAGCAGCTCAAGACAGGCGACCGGGGCCAACGTCCTGACTTTC

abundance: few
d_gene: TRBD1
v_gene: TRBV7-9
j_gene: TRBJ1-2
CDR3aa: CASSPGTADGYTF
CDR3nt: TGTGCCAGCAGCCCCGGGACAGCGGATGGCTACACCTTC

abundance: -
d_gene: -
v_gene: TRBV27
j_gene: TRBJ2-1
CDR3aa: CASSDGSGSYNEQFF
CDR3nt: TGTGCCAGCAGCGACGGGAGCGGCTCCTACAATGAGCAGTTCTTC

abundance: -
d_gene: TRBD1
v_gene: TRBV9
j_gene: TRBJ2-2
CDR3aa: CASSLSPGQGGGELFF
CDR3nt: TGTGCCAGCAGCCTATCACCCGGACAGGGAGGCGGGGAGCTGTTTTTT

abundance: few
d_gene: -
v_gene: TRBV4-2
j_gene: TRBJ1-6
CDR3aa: CASSPRMMAPGVDLHF
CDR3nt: TGTGCCAGCAGCCCCCGGATGATGGCCCCTGGAGTTGACCTCCACTTT

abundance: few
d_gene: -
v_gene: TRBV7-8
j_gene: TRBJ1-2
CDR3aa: CATLRLVGDGYTF
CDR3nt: TGTGCCACCCTCCGACTTGTGGGGGACGGCTACACCTTC

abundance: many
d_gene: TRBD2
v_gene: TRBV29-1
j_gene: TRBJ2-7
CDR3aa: CSVTAGALYEQYF
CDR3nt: TGCAGCGTTACCGCGGGAGCCCTCTACGAGCAGTACTTC

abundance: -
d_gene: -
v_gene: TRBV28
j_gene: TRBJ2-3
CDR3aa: CASSPLDPDTDTQYF
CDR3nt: TGTGCCAGCAGCCCCTTAGACCCCGACACAGATACGCAGTATTTT

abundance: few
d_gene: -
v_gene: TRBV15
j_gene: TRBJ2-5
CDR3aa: CATSRDPIVPLETQYF
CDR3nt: TGTGCCACCAGCAGAGATCCCATTGTCCCCCTGGAGACCCAGTACTTC

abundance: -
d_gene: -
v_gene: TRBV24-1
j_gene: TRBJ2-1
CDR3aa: CATSGRGSSEQFF
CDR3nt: TGTGCCACCAGTGGGAGGGGATCGTCTGAGCAGTTCTTC

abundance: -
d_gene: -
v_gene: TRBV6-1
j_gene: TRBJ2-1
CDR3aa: CASNKKEGNYAEGYEQFF
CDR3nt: TGTGCCAGCAATAAAAAGGAGGGAAACTATGCAGAAGGTTATGAGCAGTTCTTC

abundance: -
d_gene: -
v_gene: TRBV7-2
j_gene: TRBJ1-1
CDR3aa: CASSSAPNTEAFF
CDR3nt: TGTGCCAGCAGCTCCGCACCGAACACTGAAGCTTTCTTT

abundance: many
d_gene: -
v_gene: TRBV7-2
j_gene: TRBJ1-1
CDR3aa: CASGKVLNTEAFF
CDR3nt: TGTGCCAGCGGCAAGGTTCTGAACACTGAAGCTTTCTTT

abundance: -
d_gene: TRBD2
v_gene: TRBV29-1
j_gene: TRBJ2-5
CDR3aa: CSVEDPGLAVQETQYF
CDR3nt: TGCAGCGTTGAAGACCCGGGACTAGCGGTCCAAGAGACCCAGTACTTC

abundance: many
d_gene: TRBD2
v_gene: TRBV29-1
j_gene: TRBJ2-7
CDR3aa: CSVAGTSGAYEQYF
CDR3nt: TGCAGCGTTGCCGGGACTAGCGGAGCCTACGAGCAGTACTTC

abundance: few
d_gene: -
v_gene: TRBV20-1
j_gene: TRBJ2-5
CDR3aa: CSARDPRGWETQYF
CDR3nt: TGCAGTGCTAGAGATCCGAGGGGTTGGGAGACCCAGTACTTC

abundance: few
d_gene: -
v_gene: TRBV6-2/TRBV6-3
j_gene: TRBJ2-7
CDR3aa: CASSYSLQGYEQYF
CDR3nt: TGTGCCAGCAGTTACTCGTTACAGGGTTACGAGCAGTACTTC

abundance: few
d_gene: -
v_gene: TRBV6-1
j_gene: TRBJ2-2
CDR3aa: CASIPGPGRYTGELFF
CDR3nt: TGTGCCAGCATTCCAGGTCCAGGACGATACACCGGGGAGCTGTTTTTT

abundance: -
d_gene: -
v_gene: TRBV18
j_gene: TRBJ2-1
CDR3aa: CASSPSSSQEQFF
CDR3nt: TGTGCCAGCTCACCATCCTCGAGTCAAGAGCAGTTCTTC

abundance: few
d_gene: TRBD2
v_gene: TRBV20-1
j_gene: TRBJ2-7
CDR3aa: CSARDRLAGDPSEQYF
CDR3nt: TGCAGTGCTAGAGACCGACTAGCGGGAGATCCCTCCGAGCAGTACTTC

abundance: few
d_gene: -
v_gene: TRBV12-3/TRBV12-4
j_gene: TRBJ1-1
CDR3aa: CASRPTGMNTEAFF
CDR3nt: TGTGCCAGCAGACCTACAGGTATGAACACTGAAGCTTTCTTT

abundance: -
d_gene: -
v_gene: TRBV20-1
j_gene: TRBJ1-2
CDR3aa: CSARDPGPGYTF
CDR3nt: TGCAGTGCTAGAGATCCGGGTCCTGGCTACACCTTC